The T cell receptor (beta chain) described here comes from a study of shared clonotypes between healthy human individuals. Whole-study context: The donor group consisted of two women and a few men, aged 18 to 49.

Genomic DNA of each subset was evenly split across several immunoSEQ plates. Produced via immunoSEQ multiplex PCR; TCRdb's table is partial and in-frame only. The sample holds roughly 1,600,000 clones, approximately 98.5% seen once. A CD45RA+ naive subset and a CD45RA-negative memory subset were split from CD4+ cells. Points from the study as a whole: About 5% of naive CD4 clonotypes were shared across a few donors.

The ends were cut back, 0 bases at V and 6 bases at J, with 15 bases in the middle. This CDR3 is built from 15 residues. Germline CDR1 LNHNV, CDR2 YYDKDF (reference sequence). Concerning this clone: Antigen unknown.

The clonotype was recovered from a man aged 25 to 40 in good health. The sequenced sample was naive CD4+ T cells sorted from blood. Subset meaning: CD45RA+ positively selected. The chain links TRBV15 to TRBJ2-7; D unclear. CDR3 amino acids: CATSRERLRRVEQYF. CDR3 coding DNA: TGTGCCACCAGCAGAGAAAGGTTACGCCGGGTCGAGCAGTACTTC.